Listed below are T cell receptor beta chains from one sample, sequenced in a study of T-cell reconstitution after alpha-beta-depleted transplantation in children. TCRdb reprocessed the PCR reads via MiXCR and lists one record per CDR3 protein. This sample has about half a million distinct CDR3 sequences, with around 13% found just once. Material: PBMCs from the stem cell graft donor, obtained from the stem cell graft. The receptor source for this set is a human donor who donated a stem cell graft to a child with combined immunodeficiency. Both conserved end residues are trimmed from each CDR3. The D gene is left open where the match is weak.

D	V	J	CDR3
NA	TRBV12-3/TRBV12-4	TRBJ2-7	ASSFSNYEQY
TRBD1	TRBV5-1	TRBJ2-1	ASSSAGTGGRHEQF
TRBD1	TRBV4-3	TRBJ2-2	ASSQDRANTGELF
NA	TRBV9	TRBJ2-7	ASSSGHEQY
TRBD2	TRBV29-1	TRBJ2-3	SVVTSGTDTQY
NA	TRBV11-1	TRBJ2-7	ASSKDRATDRLVRYEQY
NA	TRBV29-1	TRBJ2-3	SVRVGWPDTQY
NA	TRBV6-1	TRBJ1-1	ASRFGGGTEAF
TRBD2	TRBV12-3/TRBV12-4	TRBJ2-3	ASNNRIAGDTDTQY
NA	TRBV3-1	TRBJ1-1	ASCRGRHTEAF
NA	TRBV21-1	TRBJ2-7	ASSTTLVGTGGG
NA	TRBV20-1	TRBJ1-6	SARDRQGIEDSPLH
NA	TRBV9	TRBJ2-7	ASSGGDIKPGHLTYEQY
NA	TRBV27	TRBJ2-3	ASSLRGSADTQY
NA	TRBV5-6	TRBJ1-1	ASSLDINTEAF
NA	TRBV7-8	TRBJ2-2	ASSQRGGFTGELF
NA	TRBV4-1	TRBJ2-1	ASSQGVQGGQF
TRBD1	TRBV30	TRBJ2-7	AWRTGVYEQY
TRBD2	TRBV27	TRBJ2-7	ASSLSRGGEQY
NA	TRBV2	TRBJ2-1	ASSPRGRADYNEQF
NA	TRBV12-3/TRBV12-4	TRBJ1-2	ASSRKTGIYYGYT
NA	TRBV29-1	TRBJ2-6	SVPLSLPGANVLT
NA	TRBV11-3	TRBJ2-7	ASSDVDYEQY
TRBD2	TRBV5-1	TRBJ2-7	ASSLAGTSGGKQY
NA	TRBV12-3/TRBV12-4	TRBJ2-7	ASSLSGTTYEQY
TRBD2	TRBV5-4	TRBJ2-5	ASSSRFSGSGETQY
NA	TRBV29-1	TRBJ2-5	SSQAGSETQY